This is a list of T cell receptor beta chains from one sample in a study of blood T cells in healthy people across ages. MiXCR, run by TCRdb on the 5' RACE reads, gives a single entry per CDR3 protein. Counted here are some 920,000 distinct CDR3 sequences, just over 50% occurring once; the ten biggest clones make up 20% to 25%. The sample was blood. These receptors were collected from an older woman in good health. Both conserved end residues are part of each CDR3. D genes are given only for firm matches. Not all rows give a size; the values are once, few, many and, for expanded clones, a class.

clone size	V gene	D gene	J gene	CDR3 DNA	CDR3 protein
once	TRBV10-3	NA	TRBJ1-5	TGTGCCATCAGTGAAGACCCTGGGAGCAATCAGCCCCAGCATTTT	CAISEDPGSNQPQHF
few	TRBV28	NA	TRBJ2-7	TGTGCCAGCGGGACACCGGGTCCCTACGAGCAGTACTTC	CASGTPGPYEQYF
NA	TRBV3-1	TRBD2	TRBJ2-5	TGTGCCAGCAGTCATCTCACTAGCGGGGAAGAGACCCAGTACTTC	CASSHLTSGEETQYF
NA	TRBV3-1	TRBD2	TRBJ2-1	TGTGCCAGCAGCCAAGGCCTTACTAGCGGAACCTACAATGAGCAGTTCTTC	CASSQGLTSGTYNEQFF
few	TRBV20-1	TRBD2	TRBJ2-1	TGCAGTGCTAGGGGACTAGCGGGAGGCTTAAATGAGCAGTTCTTC	CSARGLAGGLNEQFF
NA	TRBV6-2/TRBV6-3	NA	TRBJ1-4	TGTGCCAGCAGTTACATACAGCCGACTGAAAAACTGTTTTTT	CASSYIQPTEKLFF
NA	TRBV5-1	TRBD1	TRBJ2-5	TGCGCCAGCAGCTTGACGGGGGACAGGTCAAGTGGGACCCAGTACTTC	CASSLTGDRSSGTQYF
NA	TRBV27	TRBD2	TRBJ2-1	TGTGCCAGCAGTTTCCTAGCGGGAAGATGGTTCTTC	CASSFLAGRWFF
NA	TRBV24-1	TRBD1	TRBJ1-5	TGTGCCACCAGTGGGAGCGGAGGGGGCTCCAGACAGCCCCAGCATTTT	CATSGSGGGSRQPQHF
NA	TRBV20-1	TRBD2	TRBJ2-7	TGCAGTGCTACTAGCGGGAGTTTTTACGAGCAGTACTTC	CSATSGSFYEQYF
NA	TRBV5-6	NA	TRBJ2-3	TGTGCCAGCAGCTTGGATCTCTCAGATACGCAGTATTTT	CASSLDLSDTQYF
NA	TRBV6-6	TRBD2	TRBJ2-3	TGTGCCAGCAGTTACGTGACTAGCGGACACACAGATACGCAGTATTTT	CASSYVTSGHTDTQYF
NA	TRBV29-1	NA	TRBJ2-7	TGCAGCGGAACCGTTCTAGACGAGCAGTACTTC	CSGTVLDEQYF
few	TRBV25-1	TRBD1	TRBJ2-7	TGTGCCAGCAAACAGGGGTCCCGCTACGAGCAGTACTTC	CASKQGSRYEQYF
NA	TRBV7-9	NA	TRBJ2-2	TGTGCCAGCAGCTCACAGCACGGGGAGCTGTTTTTT	CASSSQHGELFF
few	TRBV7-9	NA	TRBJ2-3	TGTGCCAGCAGCTTGGAGACCCGGGACACTATCACAGATACGCAGTATTTT	CASSLETRDTITDTQYF
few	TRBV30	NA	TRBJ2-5	TGTGCCTGGAGCACTGGCATCGACGAGACCCAGTACTTC	CAWSTGIDETQYF